Described below is a single TCR beta chain sequence and its context. V lost 4 bases, J lost 8 bases, and 14 bases lay in between. The CDR3 is made up of 13 amino acids. Germline assignment: CDR1 LNHDA and CDR2 SQIVND (reference sequence). Produced via immunoSEQ multiplex PCR; TCRdb's table is partial and in-frame only. Among tens of thousands of clones, about 88% were seen once, and the ten largest hold 9% to 9.5%. This sample was included in a study of T cell responses to AZD1222 COVID-19 vaccine. V is TRBV19 and J is TRBJ1-2; weak D call: TRBD1 (6 bases). This receptor was taken from an adult who received the AZD1222 COVID-19 vaccine. This specimen was peripheral blood, taken 28 days after the second AZD1222 dose. The CDR3 bases are TGTGCCAGTAGTAAAAACAGGGTGGGCGGCTACACCTTC. Translated, it gives CASSKNRVGGYTF.